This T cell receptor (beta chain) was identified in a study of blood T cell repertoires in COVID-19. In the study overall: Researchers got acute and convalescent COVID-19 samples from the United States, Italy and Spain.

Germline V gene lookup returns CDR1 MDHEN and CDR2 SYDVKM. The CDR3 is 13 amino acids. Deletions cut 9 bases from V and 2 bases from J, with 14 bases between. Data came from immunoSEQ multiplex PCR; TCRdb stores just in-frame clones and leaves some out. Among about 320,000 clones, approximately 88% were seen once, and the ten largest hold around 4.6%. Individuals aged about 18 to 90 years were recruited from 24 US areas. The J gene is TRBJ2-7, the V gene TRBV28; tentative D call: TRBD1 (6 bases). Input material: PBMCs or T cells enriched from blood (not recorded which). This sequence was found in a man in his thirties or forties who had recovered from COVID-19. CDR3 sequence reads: CASTGTPPYEQYF. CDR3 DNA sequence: TGTGCCAGTACCGGGACACCCCCCTACGAGCAGTACTTC.